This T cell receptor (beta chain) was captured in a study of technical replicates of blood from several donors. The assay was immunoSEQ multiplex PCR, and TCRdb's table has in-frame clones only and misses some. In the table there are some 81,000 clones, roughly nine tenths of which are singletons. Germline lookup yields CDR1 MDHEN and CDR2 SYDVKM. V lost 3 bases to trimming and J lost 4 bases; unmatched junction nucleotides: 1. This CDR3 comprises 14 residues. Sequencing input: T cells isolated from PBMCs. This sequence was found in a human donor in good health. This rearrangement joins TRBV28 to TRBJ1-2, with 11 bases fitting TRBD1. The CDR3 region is CASSLGQGGYGYTF. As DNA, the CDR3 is TGTGCCAGCAGTTTGGGACAGGGGGGCTATGGCTACACCTTC.